Listed here are 25 T cell receptor beta chains from one sample, sequenced in a study of shared clonotypes between healthy human individuals. TCRdb's copy holds only in-frame clones and misses some; the assay was immunoSEQ multiplex PCR. The sample gives fewer than 3 million clones, 85% to 95% of which show up once; roughly 0.34% is in the top ten. Sequencing was performed on naive CD4+ T cells from PBMCs. As for subset: CD45RA+ positively selected. These receptor sequences come from a man aged 18 to 35 in good health. Some clones in this sample may be carry-over from other donors' samples.

On this clone: The sample carries other DNA sequences with the same CDR3. J is TRBJ2-3 and V is TRBV9; no reliable D call. The V end lost 0 bases, the J end lost 3 bases, and 8 bases lay between the germline ends. The CDR3 has 14 amino acids. Germline V gene data show CDR1 as SGDLS and CDR2 as YYNGEE. The CDR3 DNA sequence: TGTGCCAGCAGCGTAGCCCCCTTAACAGATACGCAGTATTTT. Translated, it gives CASSVAPLTDTQYF.

DNA of the CDR3: TGTGCCAGCAGCCCGGGACTAGCGGACTACAATGAGCAGTTCTTC. This encodes CASSPGLADYNEQFF. The V call is TRBV5-5, the J call TRBJ2-1; 11 positions match TRBD2. The germline V gene has CDR1 SGHKS and CDR2 YYEKEE (reference sequence). CDR3 length: 15 residues. V dropped 4 bases and J dropped 3; count of bases not matched to a gene: 3.

The V call is TRBV28, the J call TRBJ2-7; 7 bases align to TRBD1. J gave up 7 bases and V 8 bases, and 8 bases lay outside the gene matches. The CDR3 contains 12 residues. From germline, CDR1 is MDHEN and CDR2 SYDVKM. The CDR3 spells CASGDRVREQYF. The DNA of the CDR3 is TGTGCCAGCGGCGACAGGGTAAGAGAGCAGTACTTC.

The chain is built from TRBV5-1 and TRBJ2-7, with D perhaps matching TRBD1 (7 bases). CDR1 is SGHRS and CDR2 is YFSETQ in the germline V gene. The CDR3 runs 15 residues. Trimming stripped 4 bases from V and 0 bases from J, with 14 bases between. The CDR3 here is CASSVGGQSSYEQYF. In DNA, the CDR3 is TGCGCCAGCAGCGTGGGGGGACAGAGCTCCTACGAGCAGTACTTC.

This chain connects TRBV2 to TRBJ2-4, with D perhaps matching TRBD1 (6 bases). V was clipped by 0 bases and J by 3 bases, with 18 bases between them. The CDR3 runs 18 residues. Germline V lookup: CDR1 SNHLY, CDR2 FYNNEI. CDR3 sequence: CASSEALQAGVNKNIQYF. CDR3 nucleotide sequence: TGTGCCAGCAGTGAAGCGCTTCAGGCAGGGGTTAACAAAAACATTCAGTACTTC.

This clone has a handful of counts. V usage is TRBV5-4 and J usage is TRBJ1-3; D remains ambiguous. The CDR3 is made up of 14 amino acids. Germline V gene lookup returns CDR1 SGHNT and CDR2 YYREEE (reference sequence). The V gene lost 2 bases and the J gene lost 0 bases, with 6 bases spanning the gap. In nucleotides, the CDR3 is TGTGCCAGCAGCTTCGAGAGCTCTGGAAACACCATATATTTT. This encodes CASSFESSGNTIYF.

The V and J genes are TRBV5-1 and TRBJ1-2, with 7 bases fitting TRBD1. The CDR3 contains 19 residues. The J segment lost 4 bases and the V segment lost 0 bases, leaving 18 bases of the junction unmatched. From germline, CDR1 is SGHRS and CDR2 YFSETQ. The CDR3 bases are TGCGCCAGCAGCTTGGAAGTGGTGAGGAGACAGGGCGACAGCTATGGCTACACCTTC. This gives the protein CASSLEVVRRQGDSYGYTF.

This clone was detected only once. The germline gene is not matched at one end of the junction; a read error may be the cause. The rearrangement joins TRBV7-2 to TRBJ2-7; 11 nucleotides match TRBD2. This CDR3 comprises 14 residues. CDR1 and CDR2 (germline): SGHTA, FQGNSA. This chain's CDR3 is CASSVAGGLYEQYF. DNA of the CDR3: TGTGCCAGCAGCGTAGCGGGAGGGCTCTACGAGCAGTACTTC.

J is TRBJ2-3 and V is TRBV2; D possibly matches TRBD1 or TRBD2 (6 bases each). Germline CDR1 SNHLY, CDR2 FYNNEI. The germline V and J ends were trimmed by 5 bases and 2 bases, with 17 bases remaining between them. The CDR3 runs 16 residues. CDR3 sequence reads: CASSWEARGLTDTQYF. The CDR3 DNA sequence: TGTGCCAGCAGTTGGGAGGCCCGGGGGCTCACAGATACGCAGTATTTT.

With regard to this clone: This same CDR3 is encoded by further DNA sequences in the sample. This sequence joins TRBV18 and TRBJ1-5; D may be TRBD1 (5 bases). V was clipped by 3 bases and J by 7 bases, with 10 bases between them. This CDR3 is 13 amino acids long. The germline V gene has CDR1 KGHSH and CDR2 LQKENI. The CDR3 bases are TGTGCCAGCTCACCCGGGACGAGACAGCCCCAGCATTTT. Amino acids: CASSPGTRQPQHF.

This chain uses TRBV18 with TRBJ1-2, with 12 nucleotides matching TRBD1. The junction had 5 bases not matched to a gene; V was cut back by 3 bases and J by 12 bases. Germline V gives CDR1 KGHSH, CDR2 LQKENI. This CDR3 has 13 amino acids. The CDR3 DNA reads as TGTGCCAGCTCACCCCCGGGACAGGGGGCCAACACCTTC. Protein sequence: CASSPPGQGANTF. The full variable domain, completed using reference TRBV18 and TRBJ1-2, is NAGVMQNPRHLVRRRGQEARLRCSPMKGHSHVYWYRQLPEEGLKFMVYLQKENIIDESGMPKERFSAEFPKEGPSILRIQQVVRGDSAAYFCASSPPGQGANTFGSGTRLTVV.

The V gene is TRBV7-3, the J gene TRBJ2-2; possible D gene TRBD1, 7 bases. The CDR3 contains 16 residues. From germline, CDR1 is SGHTA and CDR2 FQGTGA. V lost 1 base and J lost 5, with 14 bases in between. The CDR3 sequence: CASSLSWQGGTGELFF. The CDR3 DNA reads as TGTGCCAGCAGCTTAAGTTGGCAGGGGGGAACCGGGGAGCTGTTTTTT.

The chain joins TRBV5-4 to TRBJ1-2; tentatively, D is TRBD1 (5 bases). The length of the CDR3 is 12 residues. Trimming shortened V by 4 bases and J by 8 bases, and 12 bases separated the two germline ends. Germline CDR1 SGHNT, CDR2 YYREEE (reference sequence). As DNA, the CDR3 is TGTGCCAGCAGCACCAGGGTCGGCGGCTACACCTTC. It yields the protein CASSTRVGGYTF.

V is TRBV28 and J is TRBJ2-7; D is unclear. The CDR3 runs to 14 residues. CDR1 is MDHEN, CDR2 SYDVKM, per germline. V dropped 6 bases and J dropped 4 bases, with 16 bases sitting between them. The CDR3 is CASSPGQFPYEQYF. The DNA of the CDR3 is TGTGCCAGCAGCCCCGGGCAGTTCCCTTACGAGCAGTACTTC.

The chain has TRBV14 and TRBJ1-2; TRBD1 agrees at 8 bases. The CDR3 sequence is 15 residues long. The V segment lost 1 base and the J segment 4 bases; nucleotides outside the gene matches: 5. Germline-derived CDR1 and CDR2 are SGHDN and FVKESK. CDR3 in DNA: TGTGCCAGCAGCCAAGGGCCGGGACAGGTCTATGGCTACACCTTC. Its translation is CASSQGPGQVYGYTF.

The chain links TRBV7-8 to TRBJ2-5; D call uncertain. V was clipped by 0 bases and J by 4 bases, with 9 bases between them. The CDR3 is 14 amino acids. From germline, CDR1 is SGHVS and CDR2 FQNEAQ. CDR3 sequence reads: CASSLAWKGETQYF. CDR3 in DNA: TGTGCCAGCAGCTTAGCATGGAAGGGAGAGACCCAGTACTTC.

On this clone: The sample has other DNA sequences that encode this CDR3 too. This CDR3 is CASSLTANYGYTF. The CDR3 region has the DNA TGTGCCAGCAGCTTGACAGCCAACTATGGCTACACCTTC. J is TRBJ1-2 and V is TRBV5-4; D unclear. Germline V CDR1 and CDR2: SGHNT, YYREEE (reference sequence). Trimming stripped 1 base from V and 2 bases from J, with 6 bases between. The CDR3 runs to 13 residues.

The rearrangement joins TRBV4-2 to TRBJ2-1; D perhaps matches TRBD2 (6 bases). The V and J ends lost 0 bases and 0 bases respectively, with 9 bases between them. CDR1 and CDR2 (germline): LGHNA, YNFKEQ. CDR3 length: 16 amino acids. CDR3 amino acids: CASSQEWRGSYNEQFF. Written as DNA, the CDR3 is TGTGCCAGCAGCCAAGAATGGCGGGGCTCCTACAATGAGCAGTTCTTC.

This chain links TRBV7-2 with TRBJ2-3, with D possibly matching TRBD2 (5 bases). The V and J ends lost 3 bases and 2 bases respectively, with 12 bases between them. This CDR3 is built from 15 residues. Germline CDR1 is SGHTA and CDR2 is FQGNSA. Here the CDR3 DNA reads TGTGCCAGCAGCTTTTTAAGCGGTAACACAGATACGCAGTATTTT. Its protein product is CASSFLSGNTDTQYF.

The chain uses TRBV21-1 and TRBJ1-1; the table's D gene call, TRBD1, was not cross checked with the DNA. TRBV21-1 constitutes a pseudogene. CDR3 length: 13 amino acids. The CDR3 protein is CASSNQGNTEAFF. For the CDR3, the DNA is TGTGCCAGCAGCAATCAGGGTAATACTGAAGCTTTCTTT.

The chain uses TRBV5-1 and TRBJ2-3; D might be TRBD1 or TRBD2, each matching 6 bases. The CDR3 contains 17 residues. V lost 0 bases and J lost 5, with 19 bases in between. CDR1 is SGHRS and CDR2 is YFSETQ in the germline V gene. This chain's CDR3 is CASSLARGIKGGDTQYF. Here the CDR3 DNA reads TGCGCCAGCAGCTTGGCCAGGGGAATCAAGGGAGGAGATACGCAGTATTTT.

Remarks on this clone: The same CDR3 is also encoded by other DNA sequences in this sample. The chain employs TRBV30 and TRBJ2-3; 8 bases line up with TRBD1. Germline CDR1 reads GTSNPN; CDR2 reads SVGIG (reference sequence). The CDR3 sequence is 13 residues long. Written as DNA, the CDR3 is TGTGCTTGGGGTGGACAGGGTGCAGATACGCAGTATTTT. It codes for CAWGGQGADTQYF.

J is TRBJ2-1 and V is TRBV6-6; D possibly uses TRBD1 or TRBD2 (5 bases each). Germline loops: CDR1 MNHNY, CDR2 SVGAGI (reference sequence). The length of the CDR3 is 15 residues. V was trimmed by 2 bases and J by 10 bases, leaving 18 bases between them. CDR3 protein: CASSYIGDPKGEQFF. CDR3 in DNA: TGTGCCAGCAGTTACATAGGGGACCCTAAAGGGGAGCAGTTCTTC.

This chain links TRBV5-1 with TRBJ2-5; D tentatively fits TRBD1 or TRBD2 (5 bases each). The CDR3 runs to 14 residues. Germline V gene data show CDR1 as SGHRS and CDR2 as YFSETQ. V was shortened by 4 bases and J by 4 bases, with 14 bases between the two germline ends. CDR3 nucleotides: TGCGCCAGCAGCAGGGACCCGGTGGGAGAGACCCAGTACTTC. As protein: CASSRDPVGETQYF.

V is TRBV14 and J is TRBJ2-1; the D gene is possibly TRBD2 (6 bases). Germline CDR1 SGHDN, CDR2 FVKESK. V lost 3 bases and J 0 bases, leaving 12 bases between the germline ends. CDR3 length: 16 amino acids. For the CDR3, the DNA is TGTGCCAGCAGCCATCCGGACTACCTCTCCTACAATGAGCAGTTCTTC. This encodes CASSHPDYLSYNEQFF.